A selection of T cell receptor beta chains follows, all from one sample in a study of spatial heterogeneity in lung cancer. Each CDR3 protein is one row after TCRdb ran MiXCR on the 5' RACE reads. The sample lists almost 9,500 distinct CDR3 sequences, 6% to 6.5% occurring once. This material consisted of lung tumor tissue, taken at surgery. Every receptor here comes from a male donor with early-stage non-small cell lung cancer. The conserved cysteine and the conserved F or W are not part of the CDR3 here.

J gene,V gene,CDR3 protein
TRBJ1-5,TRBV6-6,ASSPTGQYSNQPQH
TRBJ2-7,TRBV6-5,ASSSIGTGLYEQY
TRBJ2-4,TRBV12-3/TRBV12-4,ASSPGGAGGNIQY
-,TRBV6-2/TRBV6-3,ASSPFLASGGPKEQY
TRBJ2-3,TRBV27,ASSFLAGGLTDTQY
TRBJ1-6,TRBV30,AWSTDGTGGSPLH
TRBJ1-5,TRBV5-1,ASSLDQGGNQPQH
TRBJ2-7,TRBV9,ASSAEGQGFYEQY
TRBJ1-2,TRBV28,ASNGQSSPIWSRRYT
TRBJ2-2,TRBV13,ASSYGVLNTGELF
TRBJ1-1,TRBV25-1,ASSEGGGRVTEAF
TRBJ2-5,TRBV7-6,ASSLVDSGKTQY